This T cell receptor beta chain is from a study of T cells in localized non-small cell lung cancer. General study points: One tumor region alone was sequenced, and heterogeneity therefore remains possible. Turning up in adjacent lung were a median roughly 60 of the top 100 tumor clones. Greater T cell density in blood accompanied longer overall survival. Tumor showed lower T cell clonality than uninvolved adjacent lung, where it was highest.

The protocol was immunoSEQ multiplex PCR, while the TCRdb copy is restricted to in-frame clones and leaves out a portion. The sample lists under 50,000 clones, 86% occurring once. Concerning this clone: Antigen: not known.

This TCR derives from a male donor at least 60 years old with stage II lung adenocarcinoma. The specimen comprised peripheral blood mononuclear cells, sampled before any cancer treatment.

This CDR3 is CASSDGLAGSGELFF. CDR3 in DNA: TGTGCCAGCAGTGACGGGTTAGCAGGCAGCGGGGAGCTGTTTTTT. This rearrangement joins TRBV6-4 to TRBJ2-2; D is ambiguous. This CDR3 has 15 residues. Germline V lookup: CDR1 MRHNA, CDR2 SNTAGT. Trimming cost V 2 bases and J 7 bases, with 14 bases left between them.